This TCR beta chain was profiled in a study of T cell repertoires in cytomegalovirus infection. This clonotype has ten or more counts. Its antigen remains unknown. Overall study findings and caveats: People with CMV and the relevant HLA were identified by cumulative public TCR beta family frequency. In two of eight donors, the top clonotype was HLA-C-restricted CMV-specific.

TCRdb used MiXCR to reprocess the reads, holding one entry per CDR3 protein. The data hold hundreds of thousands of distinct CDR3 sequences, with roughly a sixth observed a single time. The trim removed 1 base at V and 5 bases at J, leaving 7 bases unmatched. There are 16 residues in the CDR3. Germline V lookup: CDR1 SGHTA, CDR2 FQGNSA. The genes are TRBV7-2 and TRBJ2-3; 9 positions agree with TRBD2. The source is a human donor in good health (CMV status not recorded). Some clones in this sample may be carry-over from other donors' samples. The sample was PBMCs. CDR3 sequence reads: CASSLGGGANGDTQYF. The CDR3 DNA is TGTGCCAGCAGCTTAGGCGGGGGGGCGAATGGAGATACGCAGTATTTT.